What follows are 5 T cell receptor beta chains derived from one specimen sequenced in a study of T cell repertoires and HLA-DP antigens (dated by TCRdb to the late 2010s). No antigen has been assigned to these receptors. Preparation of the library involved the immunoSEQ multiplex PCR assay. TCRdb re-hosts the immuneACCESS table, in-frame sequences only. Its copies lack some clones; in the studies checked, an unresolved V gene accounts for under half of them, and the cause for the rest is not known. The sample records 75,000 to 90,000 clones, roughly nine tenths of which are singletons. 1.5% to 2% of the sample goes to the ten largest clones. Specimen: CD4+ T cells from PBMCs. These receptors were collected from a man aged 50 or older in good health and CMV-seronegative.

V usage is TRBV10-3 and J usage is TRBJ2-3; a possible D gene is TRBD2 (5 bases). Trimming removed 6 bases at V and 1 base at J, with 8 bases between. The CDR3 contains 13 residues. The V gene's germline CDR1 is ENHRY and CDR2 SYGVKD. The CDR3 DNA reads TGTGCCATCAGATGGCGGGGCACAGATACGCAGTATTTT. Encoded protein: CAIRWRGTDTQYF.

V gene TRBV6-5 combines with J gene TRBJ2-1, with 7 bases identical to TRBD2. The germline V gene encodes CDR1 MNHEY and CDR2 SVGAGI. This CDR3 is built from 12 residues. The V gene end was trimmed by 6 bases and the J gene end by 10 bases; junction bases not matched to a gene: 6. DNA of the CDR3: TGTGCCAGCAGACGCGTGGGGGGGGAGCAGTTCTTC. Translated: CASRRVGGEQFF.

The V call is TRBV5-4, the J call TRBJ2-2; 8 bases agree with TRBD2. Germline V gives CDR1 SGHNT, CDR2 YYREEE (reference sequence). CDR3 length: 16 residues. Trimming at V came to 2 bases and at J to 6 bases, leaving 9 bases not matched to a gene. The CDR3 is CASSFGQREMAGELFF. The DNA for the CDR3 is TGTGCCAGCAGCTTTGGCCAGCGGGAGATGGCCGGGGAGCTGTTTTTT.

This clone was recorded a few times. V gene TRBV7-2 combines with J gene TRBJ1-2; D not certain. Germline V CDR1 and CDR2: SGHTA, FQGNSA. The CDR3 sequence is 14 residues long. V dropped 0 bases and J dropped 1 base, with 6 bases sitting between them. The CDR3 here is CASSLARSNYGYTF. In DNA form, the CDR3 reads TGTGCCAGCAGCTTAGCGCGGAGTAACTATGGCTACACCTTC.

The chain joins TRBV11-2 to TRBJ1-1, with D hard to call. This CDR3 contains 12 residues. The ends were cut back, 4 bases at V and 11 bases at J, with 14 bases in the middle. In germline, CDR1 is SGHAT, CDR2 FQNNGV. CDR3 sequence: CASSYQAGGAFF. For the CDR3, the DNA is TGTGCCAGCAGCTATCAGGCTGGCGGGGCTTTCTTT.